This TCR beta chain was sequenced for a study of beta chain features in type 1 diabetes. Study as a whole: Cell yields, gender and age were similar in healthy donors and patients.

There are 13 residues in the CDR3. Trimming took 2 bases from V and 6 from J, leaving 12 bases between them. The V gene's germline CDR1 is GTSNPN and CDR2 SVGIG (reference sequence). Every isolated RNA sample was fully reverse transcribed, so sequencing captured expressed TCRB transcripts. Only in-frame clones appear in the TCRdb table, and some are missing; sequencing was by immunoSEQ multiplex PCR. The sample shows 400,000 to 550,000 clones, about 10% of them seen only once. This clone was observed a handful of times. Its specificity is not known. General study findings and limits: Relative to healthy donors, patients appeared to have naive, central memory and Treg TCRB repertoires that were more similar. Shortening that was moderate but significant affected the TCRB CDR3s of Type 1 diabetes patients in all four CD4+ subsets. A potential influence of HLA type upon TCRB rearrangement remained unresolved herein.

The origin of this receptor is a young woman in good health. The chain has TRBV30 and TRBJ2-3, with a tentative D call TRBD2 (6 bases). Sequenced input: naive CD4+ T cells from blood. CDR3 DNA sequence: TGTGCCTGGAGTAAGGGACTTGCGGATACGCAGTATTTT. Translation: CAWSKGLADTQYF.